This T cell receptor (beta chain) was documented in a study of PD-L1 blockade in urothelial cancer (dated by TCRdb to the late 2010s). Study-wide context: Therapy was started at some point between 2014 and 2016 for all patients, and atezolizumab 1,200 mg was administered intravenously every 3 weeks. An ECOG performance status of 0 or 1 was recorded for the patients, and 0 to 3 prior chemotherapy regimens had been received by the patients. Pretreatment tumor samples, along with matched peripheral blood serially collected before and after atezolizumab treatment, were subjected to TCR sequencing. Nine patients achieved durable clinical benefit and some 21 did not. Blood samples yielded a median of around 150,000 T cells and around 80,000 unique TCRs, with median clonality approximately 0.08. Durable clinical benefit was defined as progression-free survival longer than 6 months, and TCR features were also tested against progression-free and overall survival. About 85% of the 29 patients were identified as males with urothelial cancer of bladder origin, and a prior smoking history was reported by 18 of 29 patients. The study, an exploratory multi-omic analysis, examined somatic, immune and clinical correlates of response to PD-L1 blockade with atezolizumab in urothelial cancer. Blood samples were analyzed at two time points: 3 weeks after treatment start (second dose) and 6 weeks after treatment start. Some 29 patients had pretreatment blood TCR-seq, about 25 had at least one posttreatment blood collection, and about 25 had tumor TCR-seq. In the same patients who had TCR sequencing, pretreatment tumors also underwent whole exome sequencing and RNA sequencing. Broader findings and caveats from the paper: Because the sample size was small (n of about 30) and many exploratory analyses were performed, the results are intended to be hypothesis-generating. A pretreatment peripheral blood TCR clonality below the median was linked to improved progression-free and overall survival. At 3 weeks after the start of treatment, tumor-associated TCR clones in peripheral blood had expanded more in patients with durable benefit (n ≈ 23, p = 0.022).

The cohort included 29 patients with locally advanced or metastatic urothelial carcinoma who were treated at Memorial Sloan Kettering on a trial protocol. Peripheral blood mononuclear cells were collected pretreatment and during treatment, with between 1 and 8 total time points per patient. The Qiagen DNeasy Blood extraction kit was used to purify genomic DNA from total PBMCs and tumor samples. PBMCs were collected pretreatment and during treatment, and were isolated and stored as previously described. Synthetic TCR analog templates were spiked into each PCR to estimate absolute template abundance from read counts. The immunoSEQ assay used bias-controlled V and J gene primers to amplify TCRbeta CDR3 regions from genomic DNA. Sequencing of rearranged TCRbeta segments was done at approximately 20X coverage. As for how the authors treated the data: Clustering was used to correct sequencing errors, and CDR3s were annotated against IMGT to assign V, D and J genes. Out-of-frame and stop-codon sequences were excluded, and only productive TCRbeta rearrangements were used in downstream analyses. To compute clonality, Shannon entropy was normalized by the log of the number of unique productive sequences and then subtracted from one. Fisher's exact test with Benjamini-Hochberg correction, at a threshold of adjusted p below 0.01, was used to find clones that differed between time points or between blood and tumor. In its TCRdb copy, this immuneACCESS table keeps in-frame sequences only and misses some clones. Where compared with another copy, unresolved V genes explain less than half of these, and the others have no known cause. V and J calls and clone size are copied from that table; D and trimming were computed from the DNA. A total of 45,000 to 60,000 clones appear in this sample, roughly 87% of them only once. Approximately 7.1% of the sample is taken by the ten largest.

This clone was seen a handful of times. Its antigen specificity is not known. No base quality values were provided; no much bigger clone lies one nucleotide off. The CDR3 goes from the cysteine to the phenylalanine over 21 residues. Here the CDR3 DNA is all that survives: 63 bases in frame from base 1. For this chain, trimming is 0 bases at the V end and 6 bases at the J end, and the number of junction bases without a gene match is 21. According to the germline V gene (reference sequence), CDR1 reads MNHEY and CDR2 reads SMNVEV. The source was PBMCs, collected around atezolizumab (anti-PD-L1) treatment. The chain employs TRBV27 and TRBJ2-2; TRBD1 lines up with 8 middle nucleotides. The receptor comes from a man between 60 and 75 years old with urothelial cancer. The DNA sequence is TGTGCCAGCAGTTTATCTCGTCGGCAGGGGGCGCTCGGGCTTGACGCCGGGGAGCTGTTTTTT. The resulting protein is CASSLSRRQGALGLDAGELFF.